Below, one T cell receptor (beta chain) is given with its context. The source of the sample is a study of blood T cell repertoires in COVID-19. Study in general: Specimens from acute and convalescent COVID-19 originated in the United States, Italy and Spain. Sample material is recorded as cDNA or gDNA derived from T cells, B-cell-depleted T cells, or PBMCs.

In germline, CDR1 is MNHEY, CDR2 SVGEGT. The CDR3 contains 17 residues. With V trimmed by 4 bases and J by 3 bases, 9 bases remained unmatched. Per the authors' pipeline: Amplified reference gene primers provided the basis for estimating nucleated cell counts. Libraries were prepared by immunoSEQ multiplex PCR; TCRdb keeps only in-frame clonotypes and omits some of them. The D gene and trimming were derived from the DNA, and the V and J assignments and clone size from that table. The sample records hundreds of thousands of clones, more than 85% being singletons. Sequenced material: peripheral blood. The TCR originated in a man in his 60s with acute or convalescent COVID-19. The chain combines TRBV6-2 or TRBV6-3 with TRBJ1-4; 9 bases line up with TRBD1. The DNA for the CDR3 is TGTGCCAGCAGTTCCGCGCGGACAGGGGTGTCTAATGAAAAACTGTTTTTT. It yields the protein CASSSARTGVSNEKLFF.